The 3 T cell receptor beta chains below all came from one sample that was sequenced in a study of T cells in tuberculosis. Libraries were prepared by immunoSEQ multiplex PCR; TCRdb keeps only in-frame clonotypes and omits some of them. Among around 33,000 clones listed, 92% were seen once. Time point meaning: new active TB diagnosis, blood taken before or within 7 days of starting treatment. Sequencing was performed on PBMCs, taken at tuberculosis diagnosis. The receptors stem from an adult with tuberculosis. Some clones in this sample may be carry-over from other donors' samples.

V and J are TRBV2 and TRBJ2-2; possible D gene TRBD1, 5 bases. The CDR3 runs 15 residues. Germline V gene sequence: CDR1 SNHLY, CDR2 FYNNEI. V was cut by 2 bases and J by 1 base, with 8 bases left in between. The CDR3, as DNA: TGTGCCAGCAGTGAAACGACAGTGAACACCGGGGAGCTGTTTTTT. Translation gives CASSETTVNTGELFF.

The rearrangement links TRBV5-1 to TRBJ2-1, with no clear D. Looked up from germline, CDR1 is SGHRS and CDR2 is YFSETQ. V lost 4 bases and J lost 0, with 14 bases in between. The CDR3 has 16 amino acids. DNA of the CDR3: TGCGCCAGCAGCCGGGTCAGTCCGCTCTCCTACAATGAGCAGTTCTTC. Its translation: CASSRVSPLSYNEQFF.

Comments on this clone: The junction differs from germline at one of its ends, possibly a read error. Written as DNA, the CDR3 is TGTGTCAGCAGGGCGGGGGACAGGGGTAATCAGCCCCAGCATTTT. Encoded protein: CVSRAGDRGNQPQHF. The rearrangement joins TRBV27 to TRBJ1-5; the match to TRBD1 covers 10 bases. Germline V CDR1 and CDR2: MNHEY, SMNVEV (reference sequence). The CDR3 spans 15 residues.